These T cell receptor beta chains were read from a single sample in a study of identical twins. In TCRdb, the 5' RACE reads were re-called with MiXCR into one record per CDR3 protein. The sample shows hundreds of thousands of distinct CDR3 sequences, 15% to 20% of them seen only once. These data were also reused for a study on T cells expressing NK-cell markers.

The sequenced material came from PBMCs. The receptors come from a woman younger than 30 in good health. CDR3s include the opening cysteine and the closing phenylalanine or tryptophan. The D gene is left open where the match is weak. A row's size may be missing; if present it is once, few, many or a size class.

j_call d_call v_call clone_size cdr3_aa cdr3_nt
TRBJ2-7 NA TRBV18 few CASSLAARSSEQYF TGTGCCAGCTCACTGGCTGCACGGAGCTCCGAGCAGTACTTC
TRBJ2-2 NA TRBV12-3/TRBV12-4 NA CASSYHPAQLFF TGTGCCAGCAGTTATCACCCAGCCCAGCTGTTTTTT
TRBJ2-1 NA TRBV20-1 NA CSARGGINEQFF TGCAGTGCTAGAGGGGGGATTAATGAGCAGTTCTTC
TRBJ2-7 TRBD1 TRBV5-1 few CASSFGGTGQVYEQYF TGCGCCAGCAGCTTCGGAGGGACAGGACAGGTCTACGAGCAGTACTTC
TRBJ2-1 NA TRBV12-3/TRBV12-4 few CANSKGAGRDEQFF TGTGCTAACAGCAAAGGGGCGGGCAGAGATGAGCAGTTCTTC
TRBJ2-1 NA TRBV4-1 few CASSQRGLNEQFF TGCGCCAGCAGTCAACGGGGATTAAATGAGCAGTTCTTC
TRBJ2-2 NA TRBV20-1 NA CSARRFGGSGELFF TGCAGTGCCAGAAGATTCGGAGGGTCCGGGGAGCTGTTTTTT
TRBJ1-2 NA TRBV2 many CASGRTYGYTF TGTGCCAGCGGACGGACCTATGGCTACACCTTC
TRBJ1-1 NA TRBV7-8 NA CASTNVGVGRNTEAFF TGTGCCAGCACCAATGTGGGGGTGGGGAGGAACACTGAAGCTTTCTTT
TRBJ2-1 TRBD1 TRBV7-9 NA CASSARDRGRIEQFF TGTGCCAGCAGCGCCCGGGACAGGGGGAGGATTGAGCAGTTCTTC
TRBJ1-2 NA TRBV12-5 NA CASGLVPAVTF TGTGCTAGTGGTTTGGTACCCGCGGTCACCTTC
TRBJ2-5 NA TRBV7-2 few CASSLAPLQEGETQYF TGTGCCAGCAGCTTAGCGCCCTTGCAGGAGGGAGAGACCCAGTACTTC
TRBJ2-1 NA TRBV6-2/TRBV6-3 NA CASSSSGGGFEQFF TGTGCCAGCAGCTCGTCCGGAGGGGGCTTTGAGCAGTTCTTC
TRBJ2-7 TRBD1 TRBV3-1 NA CASSSTNRGPGEQYF TGTGCCAGCAGCTCTACGAACAGGGGGCCCGGCGAGCAGTACTTC
TRBJ2-7 TRBD2 TRBV7-2 NA CASSHGTSGYEQYF TGTGCCAGCAGCCATGGGACTAGCGGTTACGAGCAGTACTTC
TRBJ2-1 NA TRBV6-5 few CASSYSASNVEQFF TGTGCCAGCAGTTACTCGGCCAGTAACGTTGAGCAGTTCTTC
TRBJ2-4 NA TRBV3-1 few CASSGSDKVIAKNIQYF TGTGCCAGCAGCGGGAGCGATAAGGTTATAGCCAAAAACATTCAGTACTTC
TRBJ2-3 TRBD2 TRBV20-1 NA CSASALASGKEDTQYF TGCAGTGCTTCCGCCCTGGCTAGCGGGAAAGAAGATACGCAGTATTTT
TRBJ2-7 NA TRBV12-3/TRBV12-4 few CASSLVARGTFGWYF NA
TRBJ2-5 TRBD2 TRBV7-2 NA CASSLLMSGSTQYF TGTGCCAGCAGCTTACTCATGAGCGGGAGCACGCAGTACTTC
TRBJ2-3 TRBD2 TRBV20-1 few CSARVGSGSSSTQYF TGCAGTGCTAGAGTGGGTAGCGGGAGTTCTAGTACGCAGTATTTT
TRBJ1-5 NA TRBV12-3/TRBV12-4 NA CASSGGRANQPQHF TGTGCCAGCAGTGGGGGGAGGGCAAATCAGCCCCAGCATTTT
TRBJ2-7 TRBD1 TRBV2 few CASTGTGGIYEQYF TGTGCCAGCACCGGGACAGGGGGAATTTACGAGCAGTACTTC
TRBJ2-7 NA TRBV20-1 NA CSARVPSSYEQYF TGCAGTGCTAGAGTACCCAGCTCCTACGAGCAGTACTTC
TRBJ1-1 NA TRBV6-5 few CASGTRDTEAFF TGTGCCAGCGGGACAAGGGACACTGAAGCTTTCTTT
TRBJ2-4 NA TRBV5-1 few CASSPGVGARENIQYF TGCGCCAGCAGCCCAGGGGTGGGGGCGCGGGAAAACATTCAGTACTTC
TRBJ1-2 NA TRBV10-3 few CAITSRLDYGYTF TGTGCCATCACGTCAAGGCTAGACTATGGCTACACCTTC
TRBJ2-3 NA TRBV5-1 few CASSLSPELTDTQYF TGCGCCAGCAGCTTGTCGCCTGAGCTCACAGATACGCAGTATTTT
TRBJ2-1 TRBD2 TRBV24-1 few CATSDGGSGPYSYNEQFF TGTGCCACCAGTGATGGGGGTAGCGGGCCTTACTCCTACAATGAGCAGTTCTTC
TRBJ2-3 TRBD1 TRBV6-1 NA CASRSLLQGADTQYF TGTGCCAGCAGATCTCTACTACAGGGGGCAGATACGCAGTATTTT
TRBJ2-3 NA TRBV10-3 NA CAISAFGGGTDTQYF TGTGCCATCAGTGCTTTCGGCGGGGGCACAGATACGCAGTATTTT
TRBJ1-2 NA TRBV6-1 few CASTPRGALNYGYTF TGTGCCAGCACACCAAGAGGGGCTCTGAACTATGGCTACACCTTC
TRBJ1-1 NA TRBV7-9 NA CASSLELGSNTEAFF TGTGCCAGCAGCTTAGAGTTAGGCAGTAACACTGAAGCTTTCTTT
TRBJ2-4 TRBD2 TRBV27 few CASTSGSREDKNIQYF TGTGCCAGCACCTCAGGCTCCCGGGAGGACAAAAACATTCAGTACTTC
TRBJ2-7 TRBD2 TRBV20-1 few CSARSAVGGRTYEQYF TGCAGTGCTAGATCCGCGGTAGGCGGGAGAACCTACGAGCAGTACTTC
TRBJ2-4 NA TRBV12-3/TRBV12-4 many CASSPRRDILAKNIQYF TGTGCCAGCAGCCCGCGCCGGGACATACTAGCCAAAAACATTCAGTACTTC
TRBJ2-7 NA TRBV20-1 NA CSAPNPRDTSYEQYF TGCAGTGCTCCGAACCCACGGGACACCTCCTACGAGCAGTACTTC
TRBJ2-7 NA TRBV6-2/TRBV6-3 NA CASRATSLGEQYF TGTGCCAGCAGAGCGACCAGCTTAGGGGAGCAGTACTTC
TRBJ1-6 TRBD1 TRBV20-1 few CSAFTGGSPLHF TGCAGTGCCTTTACAGGGGGATCACCCCTCCACTTT
TRBJ2-7 NA TRBV5-1 NA CASSLDNSYEQYF TGCGCCAGCAGCTTGGACAACTCCTACGAGCAGTACTTC
TRBJ2-5 TRBD2 TRBV20-1 NA CSAWTSGGAETQYF TGCAGTGCGTGGACTAGCGGGGGGGCCGAGACCCAGTACTTC
TRBJ2-5 NA TRBV29-1 many CSVEDTSNRGQETQYF TGCAGCGTTGAAGATACTAGCAACAGGGGCCAAGAGACCCAGTACTTC
TRBJ2-7 NA TRBV20-1 few CSASWSGGYYEQYF TGCAGTGCTAGTTGGTCCGGGGGATACTACGAGCAGTACTTC
TRBJ2-3 NA TRBV20-1 many CSARDDTDTQYF TGCAGTGCTAGAGACGATACAGATACGCAGTATTTT
TRBJ2-1 NA TRBV5-5 few CASSPRPNPNEQFF TGTGCCAGCAGCCCAAGACCAAACCCCAATGAGCAGTTCTTC
TRBJ2-1 NA TRBV20-1 few CSARFPPGGDYNEQFF TGCAGTGCTAGATTTCCCCCCGGGGGTGACTACAATGAGCAGTTCTTC
TRBJ2-1 NA TRBV5-6 NA CASSLIVNEQFF TGTGCCAGCAGCTTAATTGTCAATGAGCAGTTCTTC